This T cell receptor (beta chain) is drawn from a study of neoadjuvant anti-PD-1 for oral cavity cancer (dated by TCRdb to 2020 to 2022). Looking at the study overall: Before undergoing curative-intent surgical resection, most patients got three to four biweekly nivolumab doses at 3 mg/kg. A fourth nivolumab dose was given around day 43 to patients without progression, and definitive surgical resection was performed in those patients on days 50-56. Responders were defined as patients with complete response, partial response or stable disease by RECIST 1.1; non-responders were defined as patients with progression. The parent correlative cohort had approximately twelve patients and a response rate of over 25%. The study at large found these results: A higher pretreatment blood Treg/Th17 ratio correlated with both higher pretreatment blood TCRbeta clonality and lower post-treatment tumor TCRbeta clonality. Only a few patients per response group were included in the TCR analyses, and larger cohorts for validation were called for by the authors. Within PBMCs, T cell clonality (Gini index) was significantly higher in non-responders than responders after neoadjuvant nivolumab.

Comments on this clone: What antigen it recognizes has not been identified. No clone much larger than this one lies a single base away; base qualities are absent.

This specimen's time point label, interpreted: after neoadjuvant nivolumab, at surgical resection. Patients were newly diagnosed with stage II-IVA oral cavity squamous cell carcinoma and had received no prior systemic or radiation treatment. Everyone in the cohort had locally advanced, HPV-negative oral cavity squamous cell carcinoma. No culture maintenance or expansion was done, as the peripheral blood mononuclear cells went straight to analysis. Samples came from a longitudinal correlative study of a single-arm phase II trial of neoadjuvant nivolumab in oral cavity squamous cell carcinoma. Subject-matched pre- and post-treatment PBMCs and tumors from three responders and three non-responders underwent genomic DNA-based TCRbeta sequencing. Peripheral blood mononuclear cells were drawn once before nivolumab treatment and a second time after treatment, when surgery took place. Genomic DNA was isolated from PBMCs using the Maxwell RSC DNA from Cells kit.

PBMC libraries used mostly 450 to 500 ng of input genomic DNA for deep sequencing, with six replicates per sample. The immunoSEQ hsTCRbeta kit was used to prepare TCRbeta libraries according to the manufacturer's instructions. The finished libraries were brought together in one pool at approximately 3 nM, which was then read using an Illumina NovaSeq 6000 S4 flow cell. Concerning the study's data processing: The immunoSEQ Analyzer handled quality control and preprocessing of the raw data. The analysis was limited to productive rearrangements, and each clonotype was defined by a unique CDR3 amino acid sequence. Repertoire clonality was estimated as the Gini-Simpson index, computed with the R package tcR. Gini indices were compared with Student's t test, and associations with tumor size change were assessed by Pearson correlation. The table comes from immuneACCESS by way of TCRdb, which keeps in-frame sequences with V and J called. Part of the clones is missing from these tables; in studies checked, under half for an unresolved V gene and the rest for unknown reasons. V and J calls and clone size are as listed in that table; D and trimming were resolved from the DNA. The sample table lists roughly 68,000 clones, 85% to 90% of them with a count of one. The ten top clones hold approximately 2.6% of the sample.

Sequenced material: PBMCs, taken after nivolumab (anti-PD-1) treatment. The clonotype originates from a person between 35 and 79 years old with oral cavity squamous cell carcinoma.

In nucleotide form, the sequence is TGTGCCAGCACCATTGAGGGAAGGGAAGCTTTCTTT. The resulting protein is CASTIEGREAFF. The rearranged segments are TRBV28 and TRBJ1-1; the D gene lacks a confident call. The CDR3 covers 12 residues, taking in both the cysteine and the phenylalanine. Here the CDR3 DNA is all that survives: 36 bases in frame from base 1. From the germline V gene, CDR1 is MDHEN and CDR2 is SYDVKM. V was cut back by 7 bases and J by 8 bases, leaving a gap of 14 bases between them.